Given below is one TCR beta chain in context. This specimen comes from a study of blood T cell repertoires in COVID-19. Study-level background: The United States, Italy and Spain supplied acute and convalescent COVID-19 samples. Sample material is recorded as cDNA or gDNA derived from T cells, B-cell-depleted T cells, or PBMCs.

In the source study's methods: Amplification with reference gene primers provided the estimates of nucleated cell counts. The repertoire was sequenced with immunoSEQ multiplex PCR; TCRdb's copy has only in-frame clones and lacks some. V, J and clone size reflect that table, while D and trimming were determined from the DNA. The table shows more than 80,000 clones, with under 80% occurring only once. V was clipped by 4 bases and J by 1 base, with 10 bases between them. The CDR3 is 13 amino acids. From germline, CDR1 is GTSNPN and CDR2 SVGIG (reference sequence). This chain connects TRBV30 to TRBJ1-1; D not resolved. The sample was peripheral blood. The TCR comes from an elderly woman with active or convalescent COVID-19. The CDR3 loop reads CAWKSYGNTEAFF. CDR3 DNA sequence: TGTGCCTGGAAGAGTTACGGGAACACTGAAGCTTTCTTT.